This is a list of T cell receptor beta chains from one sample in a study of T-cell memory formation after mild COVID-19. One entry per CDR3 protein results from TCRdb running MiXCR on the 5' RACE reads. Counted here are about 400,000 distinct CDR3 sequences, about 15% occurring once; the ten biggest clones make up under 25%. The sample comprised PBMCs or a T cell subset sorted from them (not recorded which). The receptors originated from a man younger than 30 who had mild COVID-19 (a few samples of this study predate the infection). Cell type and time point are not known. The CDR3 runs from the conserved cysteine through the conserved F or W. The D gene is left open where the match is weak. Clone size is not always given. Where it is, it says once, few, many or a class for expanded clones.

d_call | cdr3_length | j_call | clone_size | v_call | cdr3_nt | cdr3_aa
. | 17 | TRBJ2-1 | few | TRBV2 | TGTGCCAGCAGTGAAGCGCTCGGGAAAAGCTCCTACAATGAGCAGTTCTTC | CASSEALGKSSYNEQFF
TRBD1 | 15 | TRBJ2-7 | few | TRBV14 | TGTGCCAGCAGCCAAGATTGGGGGACAGCTTACGAGCAGTACTTC | CASSQDWGTAYEQYF
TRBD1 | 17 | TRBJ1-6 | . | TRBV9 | TGTGCCAGCAGCGAGGGACAGGGAGTTCACTATAATTCACCCCTCCACTTT | CASSEGQGVHYNSPLHF
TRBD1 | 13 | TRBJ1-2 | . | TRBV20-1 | TGCAGTGCTAGGACCGGGACAGGGCGTTTCTACACCTTC | CSARTGTGRFYTF
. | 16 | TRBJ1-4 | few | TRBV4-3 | TGCGCCAGCAGCCAAGGACCTCCTGGGGCGGGTGAAAAACTGTTTTTT | CASSQGPPGAGEKLFF
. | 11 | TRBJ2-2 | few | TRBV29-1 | TGCAGCGTTGAGTGGGCCGGGGAGCTGTTTTTT | CSVEWAGELFF
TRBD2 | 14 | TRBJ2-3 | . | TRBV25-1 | TGTGCCAGCAGTGGCGGGGGGGCATCAGATACGCAGTATTTT | CASSGGGASDTQYF
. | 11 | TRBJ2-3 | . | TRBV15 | TGTGCCACCAGCCGCACAGATACGCAGTATTTT | CATSRTDTQYF
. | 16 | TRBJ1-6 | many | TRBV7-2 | TGTGCCAGCAGCTTACGATCGGGGGCTAGCAATTCACCCCTCCACTTT | CASSLRSGASNSPLHF
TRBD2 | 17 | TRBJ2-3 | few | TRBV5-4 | TGTGCCAGCAGCCGCCCGACTAGCGGGGGGGCCGGAGATACGCAGTATTTT | CASSRPTSGGAGDTQYF
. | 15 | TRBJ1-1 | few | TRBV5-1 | TGCGCCAGCAGCTTGAATAGGGGCGGGCCAACTGAAGCTTTCTTT | CASSLNRGGPTEAFF
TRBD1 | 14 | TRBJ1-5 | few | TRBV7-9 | TGTGCCAGCAGCTGGACAGGGAGCAATCAGCCCCAGCATTTT | CASSWTGSNQPQHF
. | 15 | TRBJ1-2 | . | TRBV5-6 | TGTGCCAGCAGCTCCAACTTCAGGGGCGCCTATGGCTACACCTTC | CASSSNFRGAYGYTF
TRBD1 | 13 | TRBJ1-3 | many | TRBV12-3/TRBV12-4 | TGTGCCAGCAAACAGGGGAGGTTGAACACCATATATTTT | CASKQGRLNTIYF
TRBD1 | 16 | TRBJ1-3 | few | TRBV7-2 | TGTGCCAGCAGCGGCCACAGGGGGGTCTTGGCAAACACCATATATTTT | CASSGHRGVLANTIYF
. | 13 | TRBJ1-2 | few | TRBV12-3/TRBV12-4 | TGTGCCAGCAGGCCCACCGAAGCCTATGGCTACACCTTC | CASRPTEAYGYTF
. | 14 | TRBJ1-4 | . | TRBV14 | TGTGCCAGCAGTCGACGACGGTCTAATGAAAAACTGTTTTTT | CASSRRRSNEKLFF
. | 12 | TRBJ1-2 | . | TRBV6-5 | TGTGCCATCGGGGGGTCGACCTATGGCTACACCTTC | CAIGGSTYGYTF
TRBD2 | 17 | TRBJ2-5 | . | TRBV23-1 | TGCGCCAGCAGTCGGGGTCCGCTGGCGGGGGGGAAAGAGACCCAGTACTTC | CASSRGPLAGGKETQYF
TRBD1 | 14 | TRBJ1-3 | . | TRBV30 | TGTGCCTGGAGTAGGGACAGGGTTGGAAACACCATATATTTT | CAWSRDRVGNTIYF
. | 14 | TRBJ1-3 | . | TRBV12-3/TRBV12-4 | TGTGCCAGCACCCGGGGAGGGTCTGGAAACACCATATATTTT | CASTRGGSGNTIYF
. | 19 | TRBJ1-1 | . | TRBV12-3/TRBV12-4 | TGTGCCAGCAGTTTACTTCACAAGGGACTGGGCTTGGCGAACACTGAAGCTTTCTTT | CASSLLHKGLGLANTEAFF
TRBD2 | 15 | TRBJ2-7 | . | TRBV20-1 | TGCAGTGTCGTGACTAGCGGGGGGCGTCCCGACGAGCAGTACTTC | CSVVTSGGRPDEQYF